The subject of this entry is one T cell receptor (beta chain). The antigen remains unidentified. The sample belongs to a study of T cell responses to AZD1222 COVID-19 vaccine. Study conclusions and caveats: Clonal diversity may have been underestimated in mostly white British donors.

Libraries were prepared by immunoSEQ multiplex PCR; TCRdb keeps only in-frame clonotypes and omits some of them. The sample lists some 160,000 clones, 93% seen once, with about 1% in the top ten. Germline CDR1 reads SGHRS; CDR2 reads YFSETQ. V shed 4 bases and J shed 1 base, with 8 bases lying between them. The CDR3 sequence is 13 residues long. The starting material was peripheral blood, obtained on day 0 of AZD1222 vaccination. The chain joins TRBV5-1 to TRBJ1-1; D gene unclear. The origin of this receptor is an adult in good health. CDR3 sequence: CASSPTTNTEAFF. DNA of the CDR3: TGCGCCAGCAGCCCCACAACGAACACTGAAGCTTTCTTT.